The clone carrying this T cell receptor (beta chain) was seen a handful of times. This CDR3 has 14 residues. V lost 5 bases and J lost 6; bases outside the gene matches: 4. CDR1 SGHTA and CDR2 FQGTGA come from the germline V gene. The source of the sample is a study of blood T cell repertoires in COVID-19. A Seattle source enrolled patients during active infection and followed them longitudinally. Authors' processing steps: From reference gene primer amplification, estimates of nucleated cell counts were derived. Only in-frame clones appear in the TCRdb table, and some are missing; sequencing was by immunoSEQ multiplex PCR. V, J and clone size are taken as reported in that table, and D and trimming were inferred from the DNA itself. The sample carries some 260,000 clones, over 70% recorded once.

The sample taken for sequencing was peripheral blood. The rearrangement uses TRBV7-3 and TRBJ2-2; TRBD1 matches at 9 bases. The TCR originated in a woman between 70 and 85 years old with COVID-19, enrolled during active disease. CDR3 loop: CASSRDRDPGELFF. The CDR3 coding sequence is TGTGCCAGCAGCCGGGACAGGGACCCCGGGGAGCTGTTTTTT.